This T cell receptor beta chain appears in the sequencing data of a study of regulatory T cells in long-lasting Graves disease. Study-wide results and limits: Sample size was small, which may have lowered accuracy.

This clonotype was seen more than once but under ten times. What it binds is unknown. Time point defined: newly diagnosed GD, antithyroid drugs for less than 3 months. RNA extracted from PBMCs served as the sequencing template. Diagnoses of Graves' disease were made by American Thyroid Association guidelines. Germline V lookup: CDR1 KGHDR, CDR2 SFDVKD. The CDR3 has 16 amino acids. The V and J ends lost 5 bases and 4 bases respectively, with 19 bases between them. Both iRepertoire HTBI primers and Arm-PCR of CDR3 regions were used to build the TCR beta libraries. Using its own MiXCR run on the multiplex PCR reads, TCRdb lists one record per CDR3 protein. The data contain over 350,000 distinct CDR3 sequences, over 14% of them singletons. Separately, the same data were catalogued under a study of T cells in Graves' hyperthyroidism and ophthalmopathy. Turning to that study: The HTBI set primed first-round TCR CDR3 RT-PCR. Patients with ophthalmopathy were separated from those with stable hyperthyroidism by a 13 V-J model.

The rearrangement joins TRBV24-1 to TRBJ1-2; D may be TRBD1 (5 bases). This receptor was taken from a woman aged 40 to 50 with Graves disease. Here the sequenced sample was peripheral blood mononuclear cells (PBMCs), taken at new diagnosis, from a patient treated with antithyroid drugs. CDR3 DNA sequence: TGTGCCACCAGTGCCGCGGGGGAAGGCTACGGCTATGGCTACACCTTC. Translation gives CATSAAGEGYGYGYTF.